This TCR beta chain is drawn from a study of OX40 agonist ivuxolimab in advanced cancers. Background on the study: Participants, 70% to 90% male, averaged 60 years of age, ranging from about 23 to 90. General observations from the study: The work left the antigen specificity of expanded peripheral T cells undetermined. Clonal expansion was seen in CD4+ and CD8+ blood T cells by week 6 at 0.1 to 3.0 mg/kg.

There are 15 residues in the CDR3. V was pared by 4 bases and J by 5 bases, with 18 bases between. Germline V lookup: CDR1 SGHTS, CDR2 YDEGEE. The table came from immunoSEQ multiplex PCR; TCRdb's copy has only in-frame clones and leaves some out. This repertoire shows around 72,000 clones, approximately 90% found once; its top ten account for less than 2.5%. Regarding this clone: Its antigen is as yet unknown.

The chain has TRBV5-8 and TRBJ2-5; D possibly corresponds to TRBD2 (6 bases). The starting material was CD4+ or CD8+ T cells sorted from blood, obtained in a trial of the OX40 agonist ivuxolimab. The sequence was obtained from an adult with an advanced solid tumor such as melanoma, head and neck, liver or kidney cancer. DNA for the CDR3: TGTGCCAGCAGCCTCCGGGAGATCATGGGGGAGACCCAGTACTTC. Translation gives CASSLREIMGETQYF.